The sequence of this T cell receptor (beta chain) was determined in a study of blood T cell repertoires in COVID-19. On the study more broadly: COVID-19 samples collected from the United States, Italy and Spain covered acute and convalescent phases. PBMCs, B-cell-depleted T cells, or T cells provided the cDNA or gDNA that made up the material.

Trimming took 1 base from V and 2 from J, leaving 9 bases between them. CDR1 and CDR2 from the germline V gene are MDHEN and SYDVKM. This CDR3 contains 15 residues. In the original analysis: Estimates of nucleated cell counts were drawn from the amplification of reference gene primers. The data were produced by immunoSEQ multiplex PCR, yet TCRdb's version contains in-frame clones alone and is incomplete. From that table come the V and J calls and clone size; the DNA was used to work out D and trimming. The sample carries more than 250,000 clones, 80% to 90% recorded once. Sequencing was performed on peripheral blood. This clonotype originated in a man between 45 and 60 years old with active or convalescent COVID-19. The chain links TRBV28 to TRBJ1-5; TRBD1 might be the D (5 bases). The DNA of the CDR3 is TGTGCCAGCAGTTTATTAGGGGAGGGCAATCAGCCCCAGCATTTT. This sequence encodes CASSLLGEGNQPQHF.